These 28 T cell receptor beta chains came from one sample sequenced in a study of cytomegalovirus exposure and HLA in healthy donors. TCRdb keeps only in-frame clones here, not all; method: immunoSEQ multiplex PCR. The sample has tens of thousands of clones, 90% to 95% seen once. The sequenced material came from PBMCs. The receptors were gathered from a man between 18 and 35 years old in good health and CMV-seronegative.

The rearrangement joins TRBV11-2 to TRBJ2-7, with 11 bases identical to TRBD2. This CDR3 contains 17 residues. V shed 5 bases and J 6 bases; nucleotides not matched to a gene: 15. The germline V gene encodes CDR1 SGHAT and CDR2 FQNNGV. The CDR3 nucleotides are TGTGCCAGCAGCCTCCGTGACCTTAGCGGGAGGGCCGGCGAGCAGTACTTC. Protein: CASSLRDLSGRAGEQYF.

This clone appeared a few times. The V gene is TRBV7-8, the J gene TRBJ2-1; no reliable D call. The germline V and J ends were trimmed by 5 bases and 7 bases, with 12 bases remaining between them. This CDR3 spans 13 amino acids. Per the germline V gene, CDR1 is SGHVS and CDR2 is FQNEAQ. CDR3 nucleotides: TGTGCCAGCAGCCCCAGAGCCAGGAATGAGCAGTTCTTC. Amino acids: CASSPRARNEQFF.

The gene calls are TRBV27 and TRBJ2-7; D ambiguous. The length of the CDR3 is 14 residues. V lost 5 bases to trimming and J lost 3 bases, with 14 bases between them. The germline V gene has CDR1 MNHEY and CDR2 SMNVEV (reference sequence). As DNA, the CDR3 is TGTGCCAGCAGTGCTGCCCGACAAAGCTACGAGCAGTACTTC. It translates to CASSAARQSYEQYF.

V and J are TRBV18 and TRBJ1-1; maybe TRBD1 (5 bases). The V end was cut by 5 bases, the J end by 2 bases, with 9 bases between. The germline V gene has CDR1 KGHSH and CDR2 LQKENI. The CDR3 extends over 13 amino acids. CDR3 loop: CASSEGTNTEAFF. CDR3 sequence (DNA): TGTGCCAGCTCAGAAGGGACTAACACTGAAGCTTTCTTT.

The chain links TRBV7-9 to TRBJ2-7; 7 bases agree with TRBD2. The germline V gene encodes CDR1 SEHNR and CDR2 FQNEAQ (reference sequence). The V segment lost 8 bases and the J segment 3 bases; nucleotides outside the gene matches: 1. The CDR3 has 11 residues. Written as DNA, the CDR3 is TGTGCCAGCGAGCGGGACTACGAGCAGTACTTC. It is translated as CASERDYEQYF.

The rearrangement uses TRBV19 and TRBJ1-4; D uncertain. There are 15 residues in the CDR3. The V gene lost 4 bases and the J gene lost 4 bases, with 13 bases spanning the gap. Germline CDR1 is LNHDA and CDR2 is SQIVND (reference sequence). As DNA, the CDR3 is TGTGCCAGTAGTACTGGACGGGGTGATAATGAAAAACTGTTTTTT. This translates into CASSTGRGDNEKLFF.

The chain carries TRBV7-2 and TRBJ2-7; perhaps TRBD2 as D (5 bases). The germline gives CDR1 SGHTA, CDR2 FQGNSA. V was pared by 5 bases and J by 6 bases, with 23 bases between. The CDR3 has 16 residues. CDR3 coding DNA: TGTGCCAGCAGCCCCCCTCCCCGGGAATGGGAAGGCGAGCAGTACTTC. It translates to CASSPPPREWEGEQYF.

This chain joins TRBV4-1 and TRBJ1-3; 9 bases fit TRBD1. J lost 10 bases, V lost 1 base, and 8 bases had no gene match. Germline V CDR1 and CDR2: MGHRA, YSYEKL. CDR3 length equals 15 residues. The CDR3 nucleotides read TGCGCCAGCAGCCAAGCCGCCGGGACAGGGAGAACCATATATTTT. Translating it yields CASSQAAGTGRTIYF.

The genes are TRBV7-9 and TRBJ2-1, with D maybe TRBD1 (6 bases). The CDR3 is made up of 15 amino acids. V lost 5 bases to trimming and J lost 3 bases, with 14 bases between them. Germline V CDR1 and CDR2: SEHNR, FQNEAQ (reference sequence). DNA of the CDR3: TGTGCCAGCAGCGTAACAGGGTTGATCTACAATGAGCAGTTCTTC. This translates into CASSVTGLIYNEQFF.

J is TRBJ2-1 and V is TRBV11-2, with 8 bases matching TRBD2. The length of the CDR3 is 15 residues. V lost 4 bases and J lost 8; bases outside the gene matches: 10. The germline CDR1 and CDR2 sequences are SGHAT and FQNNGV. The CDR3 protein is CASSSQVRGGYEQFF. The CDR3 bases are TGTGCCAGCAGCTCCCAAGTTCGGGGGGGCTATGAGCAGTTCTTC.

The rearrangement links TRBV4-2 to TRBJ2-2; 7 bases line up with TRBD2. This CDR3 has 15 residues. Trimming at V came to 0 bases and at J to 8 bases, leaving 6 bases not matched to a gene. Per germline, CDR1 LGHNA and CDR2 YNFKEQ. The CDR3 sequence: CASSQERLASGELFF. The CDR3 coding sequence is TGTGCCAGCAGCCAAGAACGACTAGCATCTGGGGAGCTGTTTTTT.

The chain employs TRBV13 and TRBJ2-7; tentatively, D is TRBD1 (6 bases). CDR1 is PRHDT and CDR2 is FYEKMQ in the germline V gene (reference sequence). V lost 4 bases and J 6 bases, leaving 10 bases between the germline ends. The CDR3 contains 12 residues. The CDR3 protein is CASSSSGVEQYF. The CDR3 nucleotides are TGTGCCAGCAGCTCATCAGGGGTCGAGCAGTACTTC.

The chain carries TRBV5-1 and TRBJ1-2, with D possibly matching TRBD1 (5 bases). This CDR3 is 15 amino acids long. The germline gives CDR1 SGHRS, CDR2 YFSETQ. V was cut by 0 bases and J by 2 bases, with 11 bases left in between. The CDR3 reads CASSLGPGSNYGYTF. CDR3 nucleotides: TGCGCCAGCAGCTTGGGTCCAGGGTCCAACTATGGCTACACCTTC. Full variable domain (outside the CDR3, taken from reference TRBV5-1 and TRBJ1-2): KAGVTQTPRYLIKTRGQQVTLSCSPISGHRSVSWYQQTPGQGLQFLFEYFSETQRNKGNFPGRFSGRQFSNSRSEMNVSTLELGDSALYLCASSLGPGSNYGYTFGSGTRLTVV.

This rearrangement joins TRBV18 to TRBJ2-7, with D maybe TRBD1 (6 bases). CDR1 and CDR2 from the germline V gene are KGHSH and LQKENI. CDR3 length: 15 residues. V lost 6 bases, J lost 1 base, and 16 bases lay in between. Here the CDR3 reads CASSLNTGSSYEQYF. The CDR3 region has the DNA TGTGCCAGCTCTCTAAATACAGGGTCTTCCTACGAGCAGTACTTC. Full variable domain (missing parts from reference TRBV18 and TRBJ2-7): NAGVMQNPRHLVRRRGQEARLRCSPMKGHSHVYWYRQLPEEGLKFMVYLQKENIIDESGMPKERFSAEFPKEGPSILRIQQVVRGDSAAYFCASSLNTGSSYEQYFGPGTRLTVT.

The chain links TRBV5-1 to TRBJ2-3; D might be TRBD1 (6 bases). The CDR3 contains 15 residues. The germline CDR1 and CDR2 sequences are SGHRS and YFSETQ. The V end lost 1 base, the J end lost 0 bases, and 9 bases lay between the germline ends. The CDR3 DNA reads as TGCGCCAGCAGCTTGCTGGGACATAGCACAGATACGCAGTATTTT. Amino acid sequence: CASSLLGHSTDTQYF. The variable domain in full, completed from reference TRBV5-1 and TRBJ2-3, reads KAGVTQTPRYLIKTRGQQVTLSCSPISGHRSVSWYQQTPGQGLQFLFEYFSETQRNKGNFPGRFSGRQFSNSRSEMNVSTLELGDSALYLCASSLLGHSTDTQYFGPGTRLTVL.

The chain couples TRBV9 to TRBJ2-5, with D uncertain. Germline V lookup: CDR1 SGDLS, CDR2 YYNGEE. V was cut by 1 base and J by 4 bases, with 8 bases left in between. This CDR3 has 13 residues. This CDR3 is CASSVSRSETQYF. CDR3 coding DNA: TGTGCCAGCAGCGTATCCCGGTCAGAGACCCAGTACTTC.

The chain's CDR3 is CASSSDTSSYEQYF. For the CDR3, the DNA is TGCGCCAGCAGCTCCGATACGAGCTCCTACGAGCAGTACTTC. The chain uses TRBV5-1 and TRBJ2-7; D gene ambiguous. The V and J ends lost 3 bases and 0 bases respectively, with 10 bases between them. This CDR3 is 14 amino acids long. The germline V gene encodes CDR1 SGHRS and CDR2 YFSETQ.

The rearrangement links TRBV11-3 to TRBJ2-7; no firm D call. The CDR3 spans 13 residues. CDR1 is SGHNT and CDR2 is YENEEA in the germline V gene. V was shortened by 3 bases and J by 3 bases, with 9 bases between the two germline ends. In DNA, the CDR3 is TGTGCCAGCAGCTTTGTACCTAGCTACGAGCAGTACTTC. Amino acid sequence: CASSFVPSYEQYF.

The chain links TRBV7-2 to TRBJ1-5, with unresolved D. Per germline, CDR1 SGHTA and CDR2 FQGNSA. The CDR3 has 16 amino acids. Between the trimmed V and J ends, which lost 0 bases and 2 bases, there was a span of 11 bases. CDR3 amino acids: CASSLALVEGNQPQHF. DNA for the CDR3: TGTGCCAGCAGCTTAGCGCTCGTAGAGGGCAATCAGCCCCAGCATTTT.

The J gene is TRBJ1-2, the V gene TRBV2; 7 positions match TRBD1. This CDR3 is built from 13 residues. The germline V gene encodes CDR1 SNHLY and CDR2 FYNNEI. The trim removed 3 bases at V and 6 bases at J, leaving 4 bases unmatched. CDR3 in DNA: TGTGCCAGCAGTGATCGACAGGGTAATGGCTACACCTTC. This encodes CASSDRQGNGYTF.

In nucleotides, the CDR3 is TGTGCCAGCAGATTGCTGAGGACAGGGACCGGGGAGCTGTTTTTT. Protein product: CASRLLRTGTGELFF. This sequence joins TRBV6-5 and TRBJ2-2, with 8 bases matching TRBD1. CDR3 length: 15 residues. Germline loops: CDR1 MNHEY, CDR2 SVGAGI. V lost 6 bases and J lost 5; bases outside the gene matches: 8.

The rearrangement links TRBV5-6 to TRBJ2-5; perhaps TRBD1 as D (5 bases). Germline V CDR1 and CDR2: SGHDT, YYEEEE. The CDR3 covers 13 residues. V shed 0 bases and J shed 3 bases, with 6 bases lying between them. CDR3 nucleotide sequence: TGTGCCAGCAGCTTGGCAGGGAAAGAGACCCAGTACTTC. This gives the protein CASSLAGKETQYF.

This rearrangement joins TRBV6-5 to TRBJ2-7; D uncertain. Trimming removed 3 bases from V and 5 bases from J, with 11 bases in between. The CDR3 covers 13 residues. The germline CDR1 and CDR2 sequences are MNHEY and SVGAGI. The chain's CDR3 is CASSYQLADEQYF. CDR3 nucleotide sequence: TGTGCCAGCAGTTATCAACTCGCGGACGAGCAGTACTTC.

This clone has just a few counts. The genes are TRBV2 and TRBJ1-6, with unresolved D. The CDR3 consists of 11 residues. Germline V lookup: CDR1 SNHLY, CDR2 FYNNEI. Trimming cost V 6 bases and J 8 bases, with 5 bases left between them. The CDR3 DNA sequence: TGTGCCAGCAGATTAGATTCACCCCTCCACTTT. This codes for CASRLDSPLHF.

The rearrangement joins TRBV6-5 to TRBJ1-1, with 10 bases fitting TRBD1. There are 14 residues in the CDR3. V dropped 7 bases and J dropped 3; count of bases not matched to a gene: 5. Germline CDR1 MNHEY, CDR2 SVGAGI. CDR3 DNA: TGTGCCAGCAATAAGGGACAGGGGTACACTGAAGCTTTCTTT. Its translation: CASNKGQGYTEAFF.

This clone occurred a few times. The rearrangement uses TRBV14 and TRBJ2-7, with D possibly matching TRBD1 (6 bases). The length of the CDR3 is 13 residues. Trimming removed 4 bases at V and 3 bases at J, with 10 bases between. The germline V gene has CDR1 SGHDN and CDR2 FVKESK. The CDR3 nucleotides read TGTGCCAGCAGCCGGGGACATTACTACGAGCAGTACTTC. This sequence encodes CASSRGHYYEQYF.

This clone was recorded once. The J gene is TRBJ2-1, the V gene TRBV5-4, with 8 bases lining up with TRBD2. The CDR3 is 14 amino acids. Trimming cost V 6 bases and J 4 bases; bases outside gene matches: 6. Germline V CDR1 and CDR2: SGHNT, YYREEE (reference sequence). CDR3 residues: CASTQAGAYNEQFF. The CDR3 bases are TGTGCCAGCACCCAAGCGGGAGCATACAATGAGCAGTTCTTC.

V gene TRBV6-1 combines with J gene TRBJ2-7; 10 nucleotides line up with TRBD2. V trimming: 6 bases; J trimming: 4 bases; junction bases outside the gene matches: 9. The CDR3 is 15 amino acids. The germline gives CDR1 MNHNS, CDR2 SASEGT. The CDR3 region is CASSTASGRQYEQYF. CDR3 in DNA: TGTGCCAGCAGCACAGCTAGCGGGAGACAATACGAGCAGTACTTC.